This T cell receptor (beta chain) was sequenced during a study of spatial heterogeneity in lung cancer. TCRdb ran MiXCR on the 5' RACE reads and lists one entry per CDR3 protein. The profile shows roughly 120,000 distinct CDR3 sequences, approximately 12% of them singletons. Trimming took 5 bases from V and 5 from J, leaving 10 bases between them. Germline V gene sequence: CDR1 SEHNR, CDR2 FQNEAQ (reference sequence). CDR3 length equals 12 residues. Time point described: blood at routine non-recurrence follow-up after resection. Whole RNA, which was extracted from tumor, nontumor lung tissue or frozen PBMC, was sequenced without any cell sorting.

Sample: PBMCs, taken at follow-up. This TCR derives from a male donor with early-stage non-small cell lung cancer. The J gene is TRBJ2-7, the V gene TRBV7-9; D possibly uses TRBD1 or TRBD2 (5 bases each). CDR3 nucleotides: TGTGCCAGCAGCCTTATGGGGGACGAGCAGTACTTC. Translating gives CASSLMGDEQYF.